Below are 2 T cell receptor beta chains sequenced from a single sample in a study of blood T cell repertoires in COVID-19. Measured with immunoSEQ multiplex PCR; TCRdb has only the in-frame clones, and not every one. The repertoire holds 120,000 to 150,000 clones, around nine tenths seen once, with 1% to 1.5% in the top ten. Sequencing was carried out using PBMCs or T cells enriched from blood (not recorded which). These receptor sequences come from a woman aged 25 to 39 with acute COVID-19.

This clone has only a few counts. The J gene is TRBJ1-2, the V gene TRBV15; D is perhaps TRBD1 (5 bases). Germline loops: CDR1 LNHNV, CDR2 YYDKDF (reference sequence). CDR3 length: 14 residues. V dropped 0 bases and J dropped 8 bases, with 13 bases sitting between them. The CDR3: CATSRDLQGRGYTF. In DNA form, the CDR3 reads TGTGCCACCAGCAGAGATCTCCAGGGCCGGGGCTACACCTTC.

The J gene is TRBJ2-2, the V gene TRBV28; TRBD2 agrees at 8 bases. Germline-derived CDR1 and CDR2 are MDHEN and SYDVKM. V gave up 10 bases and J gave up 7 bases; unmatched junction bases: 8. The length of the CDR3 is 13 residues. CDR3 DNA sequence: TGTGCCACCTTAACGGGAGGGAACGGGGAGCTGTTTTTT. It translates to CATLTGGNGELFF.